This is a list of T cell receptor beta chains from one sample in a study of circulating and synovial CD4+ cells in juvenile arthritis. Clones were read by immunoSEQ multiplex PCR, and TCRdb kept only the in-frame ones, dropping some. Of about 36,000 clones in the sample, just under 95% were seen once. Sample: CD4+ T cells from blood. The origin of the receptors is a human donor with juvenile idiopathic arthritis. CDR3s include the opening cysteine and the closing phenylalanine or tryptophan. The D gene is left open where the match is weak. Rows may omit the clone size; those that give it use once, few, many or a size class.

TRBJ2-5 | TRBV7-2 | TRBD2 | NA | TGTGCCAGCAGCGCCGCCTGGCGGGGGGCGGAGACCCAGTACTTC | CASSAAWRGAETQYF
TRBJ2-2 | TRBV5-1 | NA | NA | TGCGCCAGCAGCGTGAGATTGGGGAGCGCCGGGGAGCTGTTTTTT | CASSVRLGSAGELFF
TRBJ1-1 | TRBV29-1 | NA | once | TGCAGCACCTCAGGAGGGTCCTGGAACACTGAAGCTTTCTTT | CSTSGGSWNTEAFF
TRBJ1-2 | TRBV4-1 | TRBD1 | NA | TGCGCCAGCAGCCAAGATGGACAGGGGCTCCGACCAGGCGGCTACACCTTC | CASSQDGQGLRPGGYTF
TRBJ2-3 | TRBV7-2 | NA | NA | TGTGCCAGCAGCACCGACAGTCTCACAGATACGCAGTATTTT | CASSTDSLTDTQYF
TRBJ2-5 | TRBV6-1 | TRBD2 | NA | TGTGCCAGCAGTGAAGCACTAGCGGGGGTTGCACAAGAGACCCAGTACTTC | CASSEALAGVAQETQYF
TRBJ1-3 | TRBV10-3 | NA | NA | TGTGCCGTCCAGGGTAGGCGCATGTCTGGAAACACCATATATTTT | CAVQGRRMSGNTIYF
TRBJ1-4 | TRBV5-1 | NA | NA | TGCGCCAGCAGCTTGGGGCCCGGGGTTGGGGAAAAACTGTTTTTT | CASSLGPGVGEKLFF
TRBJ1-6 | TRBV11-1 | NA | NA | TGTGCCAGCAGCTTAGAGCGGAGACCCTATAATTCCCCCCTCCACTTT | CASSLERRPYNSPLHF
TRBJ2-2 | TRBV4-1 | NA | NA | TGCGCCAGCAGCCAAGGGCAGAACACCGGGGAGCTGTTTTTT | CASSQGQNTGELFF
TRBJ2-1 | TRBV4-3 | NA | NA | TGCGCCAGCAGCCAACCCGGCCACAGGGCCTATGAGCAGTTCTTC | CASSQPGHRAYEQFF
TRBJ2-1 | TRBV19 | NA | NA | TGTGCCAGTAGTACCCGGACAGATCTCTACAATGAGCAGTTCTTC | CASSTRTDLYNEQFF
TRBJ1-2 | TRBV6-5 | TRBD1 | NA | TGTGCCAGCAGTTTCGACAGGGGTAATGGCTACACCTTC | CASSFDRGNGYTF
TRBJ2-7 | TRBV5-4 | NA | NA | TGTGCCAGCAGGATGGAGGGAAAGGAGCAGTACTTC | CASRMEGKEQYF
TRBJ2-3 | TRBV9 | TRBD2 | NA | TGTGCCAGCAGCGTAGTTCTGCGGGGGTCTGCAGATACGCAGTATTTT | CASSVVLRGSADTQYF
TRBJ1-6 | TRBV5-1 | NA | once | TGCGCCAGCAGCCCTAGGGGCCCCTGGTGGAATTCCCCCCTCCACTTT | CASSPRGPWWNSPLHF
TRBJ1-4 | TRBV6-1 | NA | NA | TGTGCCAGCAAGGTTGGAGGCACGGGAGAAAAACTGTTTTTT | CASKVGGTGEKLFF
TRBJ2-5 | TRBV5-4 | NA | NA | TGTGCCAGCAGCCGCCATCCCAGCGGAGGTGGGGAGACCCAGTACTTC | CASSRHPSGGGETQYF
TRBJ2-2 | TRBV10-3 | TRBD2 | NA | TGTGCCATCAGTCGACAAACTAGCGGGGTGAACACCGGGGAGCTGTTTTTT | CAISRQTSGVNTGELFF
TRBJ1-4 | TRBV28 | TRBD1 | NA | TGTGCCAGCAGTCCCGTCAGGGGGCTCTTTTCAACTAATGAAAAACTGTTTTTT | CASSPVRGLFSTNEKLFF
TRBJ2-3 | TRBV6-5 | TRBD2 | NA | TGTGCCGGCAGTTACTCCCCTAGCGGGGGCACAGATACGCAGTATTTT | CAGSYSPSGGTDTQYF
TRBJ2-2 | TRBV7-9 | TRBD1 | NA | TGTGCCAGCAGCTCGACAGGGAAGGCGAACACCGGGGAGCTGTTTTTT | CASSSTGKANTGELFF
TRBJ2-1 | TRBV11-1 | TRBD2 | NA | TGTGCCAGCAGCCCTCGGACTAGCGGGGGGGTAAATGAGCAGTTCTTC | CASSPRTSGGVNEQFF
TRBJ2-3 | TRBV27 | NA | NA | TGTGCCAGCAGTCCAAAACACAGGGCTTTTGAGGCAGATACGCAGTATTTT | CASSPKHRAFEADTQYF
TRBJ2-3 | TRBV6-5 | NA | NA | TGTGCCAGCAGTTACGTCTTCACAGATACGCAGTATTTT | CASSYVFTDTQYF
TRBJ1-1 | TRBV7-9 | NA | NA | TGTGCCAGCAGCTTAGAAGGGGGGAACACTGAAGCTTTCTTT | CASSLEGGNTEAFF
TRBJ2-5 | TRBV18 | TRBD1 | once | TGTGCCAGCTCCCCGACAGGGGGCGTTGAGACCCAGTACTTC | CASSPTGGVETQYF
TRBJ2-7 | TRBV6-1 | NA | NA | TGTGCCACCTTACAGGGCCCCGGTCTGTCGGCCGAGCAGTACTTC | CATLQGPGLSAEQYF
TRBJ2-7 | TRBV5-8 | NA | few | TGTGCCAGCAGCTTACGAGCGGCTTGGGAGCAGTACTTC | CASSLRAAWEQYF
TRBJ2-1 | TRBV7-3 | TRBD1 | NA | TGTGCCAGCAGCAGAGGACAGGGAAACTACAATGAGCAGTTCTTC | CASSRGQGNYNEQFF
TRBJ2-3 | TRBV4-2 | TRBD2 | NA | TGTGCCAGCAGCGAAGTTAGCGGGGGATTCACAGATACGCAGTATTTT | CASSEVSGGFTDTQYF
TRBJ2-2 | TRBV5-5 | NA | NA | TGTGCCAGCAGCCGGGGTACGACAGGATTCGTCGGGGAGCTGTTTTTT | CASSRGTTGFVGELFF